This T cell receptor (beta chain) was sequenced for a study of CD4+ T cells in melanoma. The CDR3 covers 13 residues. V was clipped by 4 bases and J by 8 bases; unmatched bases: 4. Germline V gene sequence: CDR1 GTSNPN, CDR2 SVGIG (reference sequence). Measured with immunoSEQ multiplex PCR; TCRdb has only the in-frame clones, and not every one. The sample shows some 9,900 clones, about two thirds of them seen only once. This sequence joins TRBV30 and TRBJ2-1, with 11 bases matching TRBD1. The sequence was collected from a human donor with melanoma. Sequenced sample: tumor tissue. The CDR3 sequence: CAWTGQGVYEQFF. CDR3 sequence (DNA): TGTGCCTGGACGGGACAGGGGGTCTATGAGCAGTTCTTC.